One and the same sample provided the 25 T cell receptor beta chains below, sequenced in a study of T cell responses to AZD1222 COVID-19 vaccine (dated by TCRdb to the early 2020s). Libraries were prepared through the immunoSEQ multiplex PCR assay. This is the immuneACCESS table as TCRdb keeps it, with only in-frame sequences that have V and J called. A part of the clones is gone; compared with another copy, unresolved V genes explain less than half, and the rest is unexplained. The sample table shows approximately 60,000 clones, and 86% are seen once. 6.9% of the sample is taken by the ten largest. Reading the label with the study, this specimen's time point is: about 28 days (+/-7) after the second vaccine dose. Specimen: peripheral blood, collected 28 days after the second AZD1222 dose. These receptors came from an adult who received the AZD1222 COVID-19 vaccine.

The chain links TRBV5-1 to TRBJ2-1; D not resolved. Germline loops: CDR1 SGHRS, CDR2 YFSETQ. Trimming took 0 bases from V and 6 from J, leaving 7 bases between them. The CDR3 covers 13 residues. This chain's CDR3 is CASSLVPGNEQFF. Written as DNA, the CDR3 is TGCGCCAGCAGCTTGGTTCCGGGCAATGAGCAGTTCTTC.

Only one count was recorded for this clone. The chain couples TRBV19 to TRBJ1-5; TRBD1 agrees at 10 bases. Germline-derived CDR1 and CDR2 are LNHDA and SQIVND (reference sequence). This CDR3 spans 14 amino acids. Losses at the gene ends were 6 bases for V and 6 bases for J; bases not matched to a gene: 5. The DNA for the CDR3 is TGTGCCAGTAGCCCGGGACAGGGGATTCAGCCCCAGCATTTT. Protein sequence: CASSPGQGIQPQHF.

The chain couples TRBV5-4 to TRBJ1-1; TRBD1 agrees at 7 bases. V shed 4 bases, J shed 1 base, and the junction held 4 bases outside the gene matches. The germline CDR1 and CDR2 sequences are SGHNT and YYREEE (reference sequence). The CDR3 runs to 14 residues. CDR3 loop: CASSAGQTNTEAFF. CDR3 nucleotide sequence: TGTGCCAGCAGCGCGGGACAGACGAACACTGAAGCTTTCTTT.

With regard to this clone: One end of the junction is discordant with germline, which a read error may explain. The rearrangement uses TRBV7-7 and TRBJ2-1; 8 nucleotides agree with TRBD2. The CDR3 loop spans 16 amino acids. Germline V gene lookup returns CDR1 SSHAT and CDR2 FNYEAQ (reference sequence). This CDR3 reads CASSLAPAGGPNEQFF. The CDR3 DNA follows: TGTGCTAGCAGCTTAGCGCCGGCGGGAGGTCCCAATGAGCAGTTCTTC.

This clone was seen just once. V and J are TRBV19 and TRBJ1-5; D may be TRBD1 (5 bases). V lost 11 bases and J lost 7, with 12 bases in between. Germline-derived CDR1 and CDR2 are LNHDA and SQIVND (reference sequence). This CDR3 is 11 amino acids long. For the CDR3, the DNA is TGTGCCGGGGGGGTTGGACAGCCCCAGCATTTT. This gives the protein CAGGVGQPQHF.

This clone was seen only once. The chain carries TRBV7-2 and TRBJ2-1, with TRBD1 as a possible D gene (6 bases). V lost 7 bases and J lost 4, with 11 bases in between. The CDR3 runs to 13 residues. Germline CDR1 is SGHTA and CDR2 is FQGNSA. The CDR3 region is CASNGQTYNEQFF. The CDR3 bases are TGTGCCAGCAATGGACAGACTTACAATGAGCAGTTCTTC.

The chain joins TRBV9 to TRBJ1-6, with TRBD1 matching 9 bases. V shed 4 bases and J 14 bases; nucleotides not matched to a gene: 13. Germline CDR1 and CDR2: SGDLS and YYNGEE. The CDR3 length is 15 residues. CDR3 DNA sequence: TGTGCCAGCAGCCTTGGGGACAGGGACGGGGTCACCCTCCACTTT. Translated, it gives CASSLGDRDGVTLHF.

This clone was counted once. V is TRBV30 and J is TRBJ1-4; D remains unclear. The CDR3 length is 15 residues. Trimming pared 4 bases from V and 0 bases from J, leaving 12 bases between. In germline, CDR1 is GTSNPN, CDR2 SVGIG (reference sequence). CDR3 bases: TGTGCCTGGACCTACGGAACTGCAACTAATGAAAAACTGTTTTTT. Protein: CAWTYGTATNEKLFF.

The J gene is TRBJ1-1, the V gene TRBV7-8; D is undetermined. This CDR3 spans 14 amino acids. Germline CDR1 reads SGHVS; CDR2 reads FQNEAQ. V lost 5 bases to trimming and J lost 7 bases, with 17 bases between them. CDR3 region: CASSRDGSSGEAFF. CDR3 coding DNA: TGTGCCAGCAGCCGAGACGGATCCTCTGGTGAAGCTTTCTTT.

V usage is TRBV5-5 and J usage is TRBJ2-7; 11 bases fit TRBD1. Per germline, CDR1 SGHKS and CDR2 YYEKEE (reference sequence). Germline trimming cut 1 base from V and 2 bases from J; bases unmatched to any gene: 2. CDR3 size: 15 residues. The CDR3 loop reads CASSLRDRGTYEQYF. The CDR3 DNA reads TGTGCCAGCAGCTTGAGGGACAGGGGGACCTACGAGCAGTACTTC.

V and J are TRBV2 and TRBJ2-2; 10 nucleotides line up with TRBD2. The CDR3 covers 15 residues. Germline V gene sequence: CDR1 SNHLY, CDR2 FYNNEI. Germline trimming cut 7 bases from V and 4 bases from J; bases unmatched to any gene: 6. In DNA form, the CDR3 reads TGTGCCAGCAAATCTAGCGGGAGTCGCACCGGGGAGCTGTTTTTT. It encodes CASKSSGSRTGELFF.

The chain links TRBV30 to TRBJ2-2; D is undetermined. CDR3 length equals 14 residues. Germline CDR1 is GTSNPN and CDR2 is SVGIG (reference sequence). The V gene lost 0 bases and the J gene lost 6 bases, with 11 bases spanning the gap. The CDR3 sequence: CAWSVFLESGELFF. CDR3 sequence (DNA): TGTGCCTGGAGTGTATTCCTGGAATCCGGGGAGCTGTTTTTT.

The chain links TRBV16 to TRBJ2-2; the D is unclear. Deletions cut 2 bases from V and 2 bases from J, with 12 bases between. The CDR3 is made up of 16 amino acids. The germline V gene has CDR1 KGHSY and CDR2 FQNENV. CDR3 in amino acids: CASSQSVGSNTGELFF. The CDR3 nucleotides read TGTGCCAGCAGCCAAAGCGTAGGCAGTAACACCGGGGAGCTGTTTTTT.

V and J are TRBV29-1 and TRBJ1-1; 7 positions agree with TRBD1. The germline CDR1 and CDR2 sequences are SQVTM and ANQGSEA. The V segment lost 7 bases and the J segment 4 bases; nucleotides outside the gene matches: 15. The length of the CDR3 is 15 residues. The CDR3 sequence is CSANLPQGLGTEAFF. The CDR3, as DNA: TGCAGCGCTAACCTCCCACAGGGGTTGGGCACTGAAGCTTTCTTT.

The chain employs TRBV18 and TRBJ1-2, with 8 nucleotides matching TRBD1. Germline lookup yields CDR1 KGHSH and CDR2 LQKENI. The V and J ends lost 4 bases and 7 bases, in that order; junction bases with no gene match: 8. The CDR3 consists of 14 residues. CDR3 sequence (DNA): TGTGCCAGCTCACTACCGGGACAGGATAGTGGCTACACCTTC. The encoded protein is CASSLPGQDSGYTF.

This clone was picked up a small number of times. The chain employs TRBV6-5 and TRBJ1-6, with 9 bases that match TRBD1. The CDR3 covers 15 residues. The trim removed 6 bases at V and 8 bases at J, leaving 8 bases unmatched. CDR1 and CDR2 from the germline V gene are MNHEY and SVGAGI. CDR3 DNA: TGTGCCAGCAGATTGACCGGGACAGGGTATTCACCCCTCCACTTT. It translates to CASRLTGTGYSPLHF.

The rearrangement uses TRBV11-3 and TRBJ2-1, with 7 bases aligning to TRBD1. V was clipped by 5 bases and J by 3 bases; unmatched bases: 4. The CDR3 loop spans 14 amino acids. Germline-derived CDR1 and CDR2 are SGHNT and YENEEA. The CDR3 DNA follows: TGTGCCAGCAGCCCTACAGGGGTCTACAATGAGCAGTTCTTC. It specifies CASSPTGVYNEQFF.

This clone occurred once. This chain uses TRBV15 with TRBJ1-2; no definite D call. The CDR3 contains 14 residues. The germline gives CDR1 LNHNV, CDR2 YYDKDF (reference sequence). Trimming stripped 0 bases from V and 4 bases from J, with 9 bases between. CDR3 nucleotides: TGTGCCACCAGCAGAGAGCGGTTCGGCTATGGCTACACCTTC. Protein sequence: CATSRERFGYGYTF.

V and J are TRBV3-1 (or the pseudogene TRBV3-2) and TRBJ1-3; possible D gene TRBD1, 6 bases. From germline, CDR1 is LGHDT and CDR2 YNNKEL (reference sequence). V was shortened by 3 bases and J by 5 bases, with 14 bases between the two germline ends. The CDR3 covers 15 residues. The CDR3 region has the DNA TGTGCCAGCAGCCACGAAGGGGGAAACAGAAACACCATATATTTT. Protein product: CASSHEGGNRNTIYF.

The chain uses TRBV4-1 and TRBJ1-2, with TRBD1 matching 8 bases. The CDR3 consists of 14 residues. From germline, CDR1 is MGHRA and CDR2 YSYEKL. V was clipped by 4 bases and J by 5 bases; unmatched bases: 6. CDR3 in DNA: TGCGCCAGCAGCCCGCCCGACAGGGGATATGGCTACACCTTC. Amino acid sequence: CASSPPDRGYGYTF.

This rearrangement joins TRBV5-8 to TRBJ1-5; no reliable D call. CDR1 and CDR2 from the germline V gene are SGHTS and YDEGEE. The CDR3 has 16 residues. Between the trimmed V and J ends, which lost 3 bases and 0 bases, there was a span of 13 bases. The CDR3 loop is CASSSRLTHSNQPQHF. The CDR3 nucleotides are TGTGCCAGCAGCTCCCGGTTGACACATAGCAATCAGCCCCAGCATTTT.

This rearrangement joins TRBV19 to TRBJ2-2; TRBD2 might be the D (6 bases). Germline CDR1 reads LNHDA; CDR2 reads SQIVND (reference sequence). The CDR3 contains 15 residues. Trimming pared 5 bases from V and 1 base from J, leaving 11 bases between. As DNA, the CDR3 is TGTGCCAGTAGTCTAGCGACTCAGAACACCGGGGAGCTGTTTTTT. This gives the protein CASSLATQNTGELFF.

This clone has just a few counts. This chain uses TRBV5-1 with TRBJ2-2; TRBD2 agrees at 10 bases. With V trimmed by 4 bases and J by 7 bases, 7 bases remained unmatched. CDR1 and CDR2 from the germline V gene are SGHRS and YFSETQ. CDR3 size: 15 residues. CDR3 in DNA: TGCGCCAGCAGCCCTCTAGCGGGAGAAATCGGGGAGCTGTTTTTT. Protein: CASSPLAGEIGELFF.

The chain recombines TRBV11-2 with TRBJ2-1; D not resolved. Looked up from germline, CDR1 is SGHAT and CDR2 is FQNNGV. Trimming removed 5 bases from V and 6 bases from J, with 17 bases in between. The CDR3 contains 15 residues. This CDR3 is CASSPQPILANEQFF. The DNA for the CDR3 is TGTGCCAGCAGCCCCCAACCAATACTCGCCAATGAGCAGTTCTTC. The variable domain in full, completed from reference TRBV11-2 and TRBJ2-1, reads EAGVAQSPRYKIIEKRQSVAFWCNPISGHATLYWYQQILGQGPKLLIQFQNNGVVDDSQLPKDRFSAERLKGVDSTLKIQPAKLEDSAVYLCASSPQPILANEQFFGPGTRLTVL.

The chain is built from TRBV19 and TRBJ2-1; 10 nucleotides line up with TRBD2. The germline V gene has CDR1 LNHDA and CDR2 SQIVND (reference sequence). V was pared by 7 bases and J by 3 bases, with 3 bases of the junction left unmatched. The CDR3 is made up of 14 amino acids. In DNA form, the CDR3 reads TGTGCCAGTACTCTAGCGGGAGTCTACAATGAGCAGTTCTTC. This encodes CASTLAGVYNEQFF.